The 10 T cell receptor beta chains listed next were all sequenced from one sample in a study of response to subunit inactivated influenza vaccine. TCRdb reprocessed the RT-PCR reads via MiXCR and lists one record per CDR3 protein. In the table there are about 480,000 distinct CDR3 sequences, 10% to 15% of which are singletons. The sequenced sample was PBMCs from blood, obtained roughly 45 days after vaccination. These receptors all stem from a man aged 50 to 59 who received an inactivated influenza vaccine.

The chain couples TRBV11-2 to TRBJ2-3; D might be TRBD2 (6 bases). V lost 4 bases, J lost 5 bases, and 16 bases lay in between. CDR3 length: 15 residues. Germline V gene sequence: CDR1 SGHAT, CDR2 FQNNGV. The DNA for the CDR3 is TGTGCCAGCAGCTACGCCGGGACTCCTGGAGATACGCAGTATTTT. Residues: CASSYAGTPGDTQYF.

This clonotype was counted many times. The chain links TRBV29-1 to TRBJ2-1; the D is unclear. The germline CDR1 and CDR2 sequences are SQVTM and ANQGSEA. The CDR3 contains 15 residues. The ends were cut back, 0 bases at V and 6 bases at J, with 15 bases in the middle. Here the CDR3 DNA reads TGCAGCGTTGAAGATCACTCGATTAGTCTCAATGAGCAGTTCTTC. It specifies CSVEDHSISLNEQFF.

V gene TRBV4-2 combines with J gene TRBJ1-5, with D possibly being TRBD1 (5 bases). CDR1 LGHNA and CDR2 YNFKEQ come from the germline V gene. Trimming shortened V by 0 bases and J by 6 bases, and 18 bases separated the two germline ends. CDR3 length: 17 amino acids. This CDR3 is CASSQELRTAGGQPQHF. CDR3 nucleotides: TGTGCCAGCAGCCAAGAATTGAGGACGGCGGGGGGTCAGCCCCAGCATTTT.

This clonotype appeared many times. CDR3 amino acids: CASTTNTEAFF. The CDR3 DNA is TGTGCCAGCACAACGAACACTGAAGCTTTCTTT. This chain uses TRBV28 with TRBJ1-1; D gene ambiguous. V lost 7 bases to trimming and J lost 1 base, with 4 bases between them. The CDR3 loop spans 11 amino acids. The germline V gene has CDR1 MDHEN and CDR2 SYDVKM.

The rearrangement uses TRBV29-1 and TRBJ1-4; D gene uncertain. CDR1 SQVTM and CDR2 ANQGSEA come from the germline V gene. V was clipped by 4 bases and J by 0 bases, with 12 bases between them. The CDR3 is 15 amino acids. The CDR3 DNA reads as TGCAGCGTTGTTGTAGGGTCGACAACTAATGAAAAACTGTTTTTT. This encodes CSVVVGSTTNEKLFF.

CDR3 bases: TGTGCCAGCAGCGTAGAGGCAGGGGGCCCTAACTATGGCTACACCTTC. Amino acids: CASSVEAGGPNYGYTF. This chain connects TRBV9 to TRBJ1-2, with 8 bases matching TRBD1. Trimming cost V 0 bases and J 0 bases; bases outside gene matches: 4. Germline V gives CDR1 SGDLS, CDR2 YYNGEE. This CDR3 region has 16 residues.

This clonotype has just a few counts. The genes are TRBV6-1 and TRBJ2-1, with 12 nucleotides matching TRBD2. The germline gives CDR1 MNHNS, CDR2 SASEGT. Trimming cost V 1 base and J 15 bases; bases outside gene matches: 13. This CDR3 has 16 residues. This CDR3 is CASSEVVGLAGGTLFF. The CDR3 nucleotides are TGTGCCAGCAGTGAAGTAGTGGGACTAGCGGGCGGGACCCTGTTCTTC.

This clonotype has ten or more counts. The J gene is TRBJ2-1, the V gene TRBV7-2; 9 nucleotides align to TRBD1. V gave up 5 bases and J gave up 5 bases; unmatched junction bases: 7. The CDR3 is 15 amino acids. Per germline, CDR1 SGHTA and CDR2 FQGNSA. CDR3 loop: CASSPPGTGHNEQFF. CDR3 bases: TGTGCCAGCAGCCCCCCCGGGACAGGGCACAATGAGCAGTTCTTC. The full variable domain, completed using reference TRBV7-2 and TRBJ2-1, is GAGVSQSPSNKVTEKGKDVELRCDPISGHTALYWYRQSLGQGLEFLIYFQGNSAPDKSGLPSDRFSAERTGGSVSTLTIQRTQQEDSAVYLCASSPPGTGHNEQFFGPGTRLTVL.

This clonotype was counted at least ten times. Here the CDR3 DNA reads TGTGCCAGCAGCAAGGGACAGGGGAGCACAGATACGCAGTATTTT. Amino acids: CASSKGQGSTDTQYF. J is TRBJ2-3 and V is TRBV6-2 or TRBV6-3, with 10 positions matching TRBD1. In germline, CDR1 is MNHEY, CDR2 SVGEGT. CDR3 size: 15 residues. J lost 0 bases, V lost 6 bases, and 3 bases had no gene match.

This clonotype showed up many times. The chain combines TRBV12-3 or TRBV12-4 with TRBJ2-5; D is unclear. The V end was cut by 2 bases, the J end by 6 bases, with 10 bases between. This CDR3 is built from 13 residues. The CDR3 DNA reads as TGTGCCAGCAGTTTATCGGGCTTTCAGACCCAGTACTTC. It specifies CASSLSGFQTQYF.